This passage covers 5 T cell receptor beta chains from one sample sequenced in a study of beta chain features in type 1 diabetes. Every isolated RNA sample was fully reverse transcribed, so sequencing captured expressed TCRB transcripts. Profiling relied on immunoSEQ multiplex PCR, and the TCRdb table lists in-frame clones only, not all of them. Among more than 50,000 clones, 59% were seen once, and the ten largest hold roughly 2.2%. The sample comprised Tregs from blood. These receptors all come from a woman younger than 30 in good health.

The genes are TRBV7-2 and TRBJ2-3, with a weak D call TRBD1 (5 bases). This CDR3 contains 13 residues. With 5 bases removed from V and 2 bases from J, the gap between germline ends came to 8 bases. From germline, CDR1 is SGHTA and CDR2 FQGNSA. CDR3 bases: TGTGCCAGCAGCGGGGCCTACACAGATACGCAGTATTTT. The encoded protein is CASSGAYTDTQYF.

The CDR3 DNA reads as TGTGCCAGCAGCCCAGGATTCTCTGGAAACACCATATATTTT. It translates to CASSPGFSGNTIYF. This sequence joins TRBV7-9 and TRBJ1-3; D remains ambiguous. CDR1 is SEHNR and CDR2 is FQNEAQ in the germline V gene (reference sequence). The CDR3 is 14 residues long. Trimming pared 5 bases from V and 0 bases from J, leaving 8 bases between.

The sample holds a few counts of this clone. This chain uses TRBV28 with TRBJ2-3, with D perhaps TRBD1 (5 bases). From germline, CDR1 is MDHEN and CDR2 SYDVKM. Trimming took off 10 bases at V and 2 bases at J, with 16 bases between the two ends. This CDR3 comprises 14 residues. For the CDR3, the DNA is TGTGCCACTCAACCGGTGGGGCCCACAGATACGCAGTATTTT. Its protein product is CATQPVGPTDTQYF.

V is TRBV5-5 and J is TRBJ2-5; D is undetermined. Per germline, CDR1 SGHKS and CDR2 YYEKEE (reference sequence). The V and J ends lost 4 bases and 1 base respectively, with 8 bases between them. This CDR3 spans 13 amino acids. Written as DNA, the CDR3 is TGTGCCAGCAGCCCCAGGTTCCAAGAGACCCAGTACTTC. The encoded protein is CASSPRFQETQYF.

This clone was observed a handful of times. The gene calls are TRBV19 and TRBJ2-1; 8 nucleotides match TRBD2. The germline CDR1 and CDR2 sequences are LNHDA and SQIVND (reference sequence). V gave up 3 bases and J gave up 7 bases; unmatched junction bases: 8. CDR3 length: 15 residues. This CDR3 reads CASSMRSGGLNEQFF. CDR3 in DNA: TGTGCCAGTAGTATGCGAAGCGGGGGCTTAAATGAGCAGTTCTTC.